The 16 T cell receptor beta chains below were found in one sample sequenced in a study of cytomegalovirus exposure and HLA in healthy donors. In the PCR, 60 Vbeta and 13 Jbeta primers were used. The assay was immunoSEQ multiplex PCR, and TCRdb's table has in-frame clones only and misses some. The sample carries about 130,000 clones, about 80% recorded once. Sequenced sample: PBMCs. The receptors stem from a man aged 25-45 years in good health.

The chain recombines TRBV2 with TRBJ2-7, with 11 bases matching TRBD2. CDR1 SNHLY and CDR2 FYNNEI come from the germline V gene. The ends lost 3 bases at V and 6 bases at J; junction bases unmatched: 4. This CDR3 spans 14 amino acids. The CDR3 spells CASSETSGKGEQYF. Here the CDR3 DNA reads TGTGCCAGCAGTGAGACTAGCGGGAAGGGCGAGCAGTACTTC.

The chain uses TRBV27 and TRBJ1-1; the match to TRBD1 covers 8 bases. The J segment lost 5 bases and the V segment lost 5 bases, leaving 7 bases of the junction unmatched. The CDR3 is 14 residues long. Germline CDR1 MNHEY, CDR2 SMNVEV (reference sequence). CDR3 residues: CASSPQGARTEAFF. The CDR3 DNA follows: TGTGCCAGCAGTCCCCAGGGGGCGCGAACTGAAGCTTTCTTT.

The chain is built from TRBV5-1 and TRBJ2-7, with 13 bases matching TRBD2. This CDR3 comprises 15 residues. V trimming: 4 bases; J trimming: 7 bases; junction bases outside the gene matches: 8. Germline loops: CDR1 SGHRS, CDR2 YFSETQ. CDR3 region: CASSSRLAGGREQYF. CDR3 nucleotides: TGCGCCAGCAGCAGCAGACTAGCGGGAGGTCGGGAGCAGTACTTC.

This clone was picked up a small number of times. The genes are TRBV7-2 and TRBJ2-1, with 8 positions matching TRBD2. V shed 3 bases and J 8 bases; nucleotides not matched to a gene: 12. This CDR3 has 16 amino acids. Germline V CDR1 and CDR2: SGHTA, FQGNSA. The CDR3 DNA reads as TGTGCCAGCAGCTTCTCCGGGACTAGTCTTCGTGATGAGCAGTTCTTC. It encodes CASSFSGTSLRDEQFF.

This clone was seen a few times. The chain has TRBV15 and TRBJ2-5; TRBD2 agrees at 8 bases. This CDR3 contains 16 residues. The trim removed 0 bases at V and 2 bases at J, leaving 5 bases unmatched. Germline loops: CDR1 LNHNV, CDR2 YYDKDF (reference sequence). Written as DNA, the CDR3 is TGTGCCACCAGCAGAGATTTAACTAGCGGACAAGAGACCCAGTACTTC. It is translated as CATSRDLTSGQETQYF.

The chain has TRBV11-3 and TRBJ2-7, with 7 nucleotides matching TRBD2. The CDR3 covers 15 residues. The J segment lost 2 bases and the V segment lost 3 bases, leaving 7 bases of the junction unmatched. Germline-derived CDR1 and CDR2 are SGHNT and YENEEA. This CDR3 is CASSLGGSHAYEQYF. The CDR3, as DNA: TGTGCCAGCAGCTTGGGCGGGAGCCATGCCTACGAGCAGTACTTC.

This rearrangement joins TRBV9 to TRBJ2-6, with 8 positions matching TRBD1. V gave up 0 bases and J gave up 9 bases; unmatched junction bases: 8. Germline CDR1 SGDLS, CDR2 YYNGEE. The CDR3 has 16 amino acids. The CDR3 loop reads CASSVGGQVVNNVLTF. The CDR3 bases are TGTGCCAGCAGCGTAGGGGGACAGGTCGTAAACAACGTCCTGACTTTC.

This clone came up once. V usage is TRBV6-6 and J usage is TRBJ1-3, with D unclear. The V end lost 2 bases, the J end lost 0 bases, and 11 bases lay between the germline ends. The CDR3 runs to 16 residues. Germline loops: CDR1 MNHNY, CDR2 SVGAGI (reference sequence). CDR3 sequence reads: CASSYSGSISGNTIYF. The DNA for the CDR3 is TGTGCCAGCAGTTACAGCGGCAGCATCTCTGGAAACACCATATATTTT.

This rearrangement joins TRBV6-1 to TRBJ2-7, with a possible D match to TRBD2 (6 bases). In germline, CDR1 is MNHNS, CDR2 SASEGT. Trimming took 5 bases from V and 6 from J, leaving 14 bases between them. This CDR3 has 13 residues. The CDR3 loop is CASSHGGTVEQYF. The DNA of the CDR3 is TGTGCCAGCAGTCATGGGGGGACTGTCGAGCAGTACTTC.

The CDR3 is CASSPVRNTEAFF. The DNA of the CDR3 is TGTGCCAGCTCACCGGTTAGGAACACTGAAGCTTTCTTT. This sequence joins TRBV18 and TRBJ1-1, with D uncertain. The V end lost 3 bases, the J end lost 1 base, and 6 bases lay between the germline ends. Germline loops: CDR1 KGHSH, CDR2 LQKENI. This CDR3 spans 13 amino acids.

The chain joins TRBV27 to TRBJ2-1, with TRBD2 identical over 9 bases. Looked up from germline, CDR1 is MNHEY and CDR2 is SMNVEV (reference sequence). The CDR3 has 15 residues. Trimming removed 3 bases from V and 8 bases from J; junction bases left unmatched: 8. The CDR3 spells CASSFSVAGEYEQFF. The CDR3 bases are TGTGCCAGCAGTTTCTCGGTAGCGGGAGAGTATGAGCAGTTCTTC.

The rearrangement uses TRBV2 and TRBJ2-7, with D possibly being TRBD2 (5 bases). Deletions cut 7 bases from V and 0 bases from J, with 13 bases between. Germline assignment: CDR1 SNHLY and CDR2 FYNNEI. This CDR3 has 14 amino acids. CDR3 coding DNA: TGTGCCAGCACCGCGGACTCAAGCTCCTACGAGCAGTACTTC. This gives the protein CASTADSSSYEQYF.

On this clone itself: One end of the junction is discordant with germline, which a read error may explain. The chain has TRBV7-9 and TRBJ2-7; the match to TRBD2 covers 7 bases. Germline lookup yields CDR1 SEHNR and CDR2 FQNEAQ (reference sequence). The CDR3 spans 13 residues. CDR3 sequence reads: CSSSFGGSYEQYF. The CDR3 nucleotides read TGTTCCAGCAGCTTTGGCGGGAGCTACGAGCAGTACTTC.

The rearrangement uses TRBV4-1 and TRBJ2-3; 9 nucleotides align to TRBD2. CDR3 length: 15 residues. Germline lookup yields CDR1 MGHRA and CDR2 YSYEKL. V lost 3 bases to trimming and J lost 4 bases; unmatched junction nucleotides: 5. The CDR3 DNA is TGCGCCAGCAGCCAGGATAGCGGGAGAGCAGATACGCAGTATTTT. Protein sequence: CASSQDSGRADTQYF.

This clone is a singleton in its sample. One end of the junction is discordant with germline, which a read error may explain. This rearrangement joins TRBV5-5 to TRBJ2-1; the D is unclear. The germline gives CDR1 SGHKS, CDR2 YYEKEE (reference sequence). There are 12 residues in the CDR3. For the CDR3, the DNA is TGTGCCGGCAGCTTCGGGTTTACTGAGCAGTTCTTC. Residues: CAGSFGFTEQFF.

The chain employs TRBV4-2 and TRBJ2-3; 11 bases are a match to TRBD2. Germline V gene lookup returns CDR1 LGHNA and CDR2 YNFKEQ. The CDR3 is made up of 16 amino acids. Unmatched junction bases numbered 5, after V lost 1 base and J lost 5 bases. CDR3: CASSQGTSGSIDTQYF. The CDR3 nucleotides read TGTGCCAGCAGCCAAGGAACTAGCGGGAGTATAGATACGCAGTATTTT.